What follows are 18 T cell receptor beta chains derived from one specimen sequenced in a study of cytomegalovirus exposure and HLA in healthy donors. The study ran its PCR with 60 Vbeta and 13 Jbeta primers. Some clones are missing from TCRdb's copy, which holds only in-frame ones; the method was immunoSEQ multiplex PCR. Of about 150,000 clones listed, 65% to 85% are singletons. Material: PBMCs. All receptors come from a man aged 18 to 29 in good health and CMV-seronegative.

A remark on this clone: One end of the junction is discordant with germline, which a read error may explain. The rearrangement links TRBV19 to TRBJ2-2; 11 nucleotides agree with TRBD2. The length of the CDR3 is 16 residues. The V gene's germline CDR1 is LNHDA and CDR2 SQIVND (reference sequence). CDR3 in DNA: TGTGCCAGTACCAGTCCGGGACTAGCGGCCCCCGGGGAGCTGCTTTTT. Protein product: CASTSPGLAAPGELLF.

CDR3 amino acids: CASSYRQGGRHEQFF. The DNA for the CDR3 is TGTGCCAGCAGTTACCGACAGGGAGGACGGCATGAGCAGTTCTTC. The chain is built from TRBV28 and TRBJ2-1; weak D call: TRBD1 (7 bases). CDR3 size: 15 residues. Germline CDR1 MDHEN, CDR2 SYDVKM. Trimming removed 4 bases from V and 8 bases from J, with 18 bases in between. The full variable domain, its missing parts supplied by reference TRBV28 and TRBJ2-1, is DVKVTQSSRYLVKRTGEKVFLECVQDMDHENMFWYRQDPGLGLRLIYFSYDVKMKEKGDIPEGYSVSREKKERFSLILESASTNQTSMYLCASSYRQGGRHEQFFGPGTRLTVL.

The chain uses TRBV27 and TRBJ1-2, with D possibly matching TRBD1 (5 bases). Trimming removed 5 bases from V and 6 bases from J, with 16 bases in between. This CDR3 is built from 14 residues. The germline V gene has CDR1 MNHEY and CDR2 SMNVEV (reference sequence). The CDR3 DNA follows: TGTGCCAGCAGTCCACTCCTGGAGGGGCATGGCTACACCTTC. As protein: CASSPLLEGHGYTF.

The chain's CDR3 is CASSPMGTGASAREAFF. The DNA for the CDR3 is TGTGCCAGCAGCCCGATGGGGACAGGCGCCTCAGCGCGGGAAGCTTTCTTT. The chain carries TRBV5-6 and TRBJ1-1, with TRBD1 identical over 8 bases. Trimming removed 4 bases from V and 8 bases from J; junction bases left unmatched: 19. CDR3 length: 17 residues. CDR1 and CDR2 from the germline V gene are SGHDT and YYEEEE.

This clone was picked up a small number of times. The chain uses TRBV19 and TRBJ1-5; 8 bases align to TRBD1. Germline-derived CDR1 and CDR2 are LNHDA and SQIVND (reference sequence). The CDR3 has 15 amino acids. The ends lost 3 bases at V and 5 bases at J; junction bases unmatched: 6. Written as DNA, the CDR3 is TGTGCCAGTAGTATCGACAGGGGAGGACATCAGCCCCAGCATTTT. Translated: CASSIDRGGHQPQHF. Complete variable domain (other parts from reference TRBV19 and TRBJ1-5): DGGITQSPKYLFRKEGQNVTLSCEQNLNHDAMYWYRQDPGQGLRLIYYSQIVNDFQKGDIAEGYSVSREKKESFPLTVTSAQKNPTAFYLCASSIDRGGHQPQHFGDGTRLSIL.

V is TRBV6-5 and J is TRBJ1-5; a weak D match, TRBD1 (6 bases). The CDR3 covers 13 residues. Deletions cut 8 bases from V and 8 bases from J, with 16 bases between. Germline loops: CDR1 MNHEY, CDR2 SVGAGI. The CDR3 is CASGTGNMEPQHF. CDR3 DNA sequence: TGTGCCAGCGGAACAGGGAATATGGAGCCCCAGCATTTT.

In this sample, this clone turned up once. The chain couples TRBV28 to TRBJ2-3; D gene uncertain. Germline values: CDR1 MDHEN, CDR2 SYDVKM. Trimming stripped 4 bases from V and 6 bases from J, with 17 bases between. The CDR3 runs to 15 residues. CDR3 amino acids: CASSSPPTPVDTQYF. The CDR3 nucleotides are TGTGCCAGCAGTTCTCCCCCAACACCCGTGGATACGCAGTATTTT.

The CDR3 DNA reads as TGTGCCGCGAGGCTAGCGGGTTCCTACGAGCAGTACGTC. It yields the protein CAARLAGSYEQYV. This rearrangement joins TRBV6-1 to TRBJ2-7, with 8 bases that match TRBD2. The V and J ends lost 11 bases and 1 base, in that order; junction bases with no gene match: 7. CDR3 length: 13 residues. The germline V gene has CDR1 MNHNS and CDR2 SASEGT.

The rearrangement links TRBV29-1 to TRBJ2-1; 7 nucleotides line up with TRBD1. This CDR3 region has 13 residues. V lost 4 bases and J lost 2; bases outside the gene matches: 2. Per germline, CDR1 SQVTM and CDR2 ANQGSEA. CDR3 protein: CSVGQGTYNEQFF. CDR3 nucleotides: TGCAGCGTTGGACAGGGTACCTACAATGAGCAGTTCTTC.

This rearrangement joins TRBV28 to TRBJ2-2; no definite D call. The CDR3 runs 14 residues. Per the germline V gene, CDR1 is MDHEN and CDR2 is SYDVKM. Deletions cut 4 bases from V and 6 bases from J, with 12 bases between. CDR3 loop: CASSSHRNPGELFF. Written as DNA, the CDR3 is TGTGCCAGCAGTTCCCACAGAAACCCCGGGGAGCTGTTTTTT.

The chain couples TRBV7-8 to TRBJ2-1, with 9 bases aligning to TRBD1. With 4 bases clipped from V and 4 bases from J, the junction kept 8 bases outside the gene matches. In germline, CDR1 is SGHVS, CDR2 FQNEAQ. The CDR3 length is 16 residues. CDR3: CASSSTGGWTYNEQFF. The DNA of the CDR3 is TGTGCCAGCAGCTCAACAGGGGGCTGGACGTACAATGAGCAGTTCTTC.

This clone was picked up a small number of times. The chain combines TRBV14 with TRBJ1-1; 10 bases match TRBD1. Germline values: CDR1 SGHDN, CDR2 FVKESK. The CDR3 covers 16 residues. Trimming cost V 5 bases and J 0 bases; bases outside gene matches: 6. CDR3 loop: CASSSGTGVLNTEAFF. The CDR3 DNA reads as TGTGCCAGCAGCTCCGGGACAGGGGTTTTGAACACTGAAGCTTTCTTT.

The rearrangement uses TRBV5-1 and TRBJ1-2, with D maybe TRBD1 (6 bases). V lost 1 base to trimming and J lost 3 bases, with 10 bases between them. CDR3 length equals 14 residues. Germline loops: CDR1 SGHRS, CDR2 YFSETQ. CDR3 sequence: CASSLSGHHYGYTF. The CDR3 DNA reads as TGCGCCAGCAGCTTGTCGGGACACCACTATGGCTACACCTTC.

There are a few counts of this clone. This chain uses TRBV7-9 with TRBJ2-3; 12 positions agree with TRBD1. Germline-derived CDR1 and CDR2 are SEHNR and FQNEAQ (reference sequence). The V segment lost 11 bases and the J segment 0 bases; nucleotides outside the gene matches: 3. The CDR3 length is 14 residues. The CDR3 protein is CAGDRGPSTDTQYF. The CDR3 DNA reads TGTGCCGGGGACAGGGGGCCTAGCACAGATACGCAGTATTTT.

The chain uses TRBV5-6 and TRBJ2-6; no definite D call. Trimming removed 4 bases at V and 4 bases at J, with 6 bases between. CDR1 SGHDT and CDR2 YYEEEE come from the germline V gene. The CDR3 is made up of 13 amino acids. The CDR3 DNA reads TGTGCCAGCAGCGGTACAGGGGCCAACGTCCTGACTTTC. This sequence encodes CASSGTGANVLTF.

CDR3 in amino acids: CAISVAEETQYF. CDR3 DNA sequence: TGTGCCATCAGTGTGGCTGAAGAGACCCAGTACTTC. The chain recombines TRBV10-3 with TRBJ2-5; D gene ambiguous. CDR1 and CDR2 from the germline V gene are ENHRY and SYGVKD. With 4 bases removed from V and 3 bases from J, the gap between germline ends came to 6 bases. The CDR3 sequence is 12 residues long.

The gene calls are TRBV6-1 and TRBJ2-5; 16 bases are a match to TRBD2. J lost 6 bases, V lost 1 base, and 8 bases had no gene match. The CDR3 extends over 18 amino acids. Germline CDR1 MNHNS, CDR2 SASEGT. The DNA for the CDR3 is TGTGCCAGCAGTGAAGGGGGACTAGCGGGGGGGCCGGCTAAGACCCAGTACTTC. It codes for CASSEGGLAGGPAKTQYF.

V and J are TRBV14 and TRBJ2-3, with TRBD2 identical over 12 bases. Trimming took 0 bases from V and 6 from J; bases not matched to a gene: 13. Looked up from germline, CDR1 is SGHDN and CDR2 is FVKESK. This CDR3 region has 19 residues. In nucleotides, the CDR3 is TGTGCCAGCAGCCAAGAGGGGCTCTGGACTAGCGGGGACGAGGATACGCAGTATTTT. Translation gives CASSQEGLWTSGDEDTQYF.